This T cell receptor (beta chain) was retrieved from a study of yellow fever vaccine responses in identical twins. Overall study results and limits: The T cell response to vaccination in identical twins was reportedly partly convergent and partly personalized.

Remarks on this clonotype: Its antigen is as yet unknown.

The V end lost 2 bases, the J end lost 2 bases, and 20 bases lay between the germline ends. The CDR3 runs 18 residues. The germline gives CDR1 SGHVS, CDR2 FNYEAQ. In TCRdb, the RT-PCR reads were re-called with MiXCR into one record per CDR3 protein. The table records 2,000 or so distinct CDR3 sequences, roughly 85% of them present only once. The sample here was T cells from blood (PBMCs), unsorted or a sorted subset (not recorded which), taken before or after yellow fever vaccination (not recorded which). The chain links TRBV7-6 to TRBJ2-3, with a possible D match to TRBD2 (6 bases). The source is a woman younger than 30 who received the yellow fever vaccine. The chain's CDR3 is CASSLNPRTTVFTDTQYF. CDR3 nucleotides: TGTGCCAGCAGCTTAAATCCTAGGACTACCGTTTTCACAGATACGCAGTATTTT.